These 25 T cell receptor beta chains came from one sample sequenced in a study of blood T cell repertoires in COVID-19. Using immunoSEQ multiplex PCR, the repertoire was profiled, and TCRdb retains in-frame clones only, with some absent. The repertoire holds tens of thousands of clones, with approximately 80% as singletons. Sequencing was performed on peripheral blood. The receptors were sampled from a woman of 80 years or more with active or convalescent COVID-19.

The chain joins TRBV19 to TRBJ1-1; the match to TRBD1 covers 7 bases. The junction had 5 bases not matched to a gene; V was cut back by 3 bases and J by 4 bases. CDR1 is LNHDA and CDR2 is SQIVND in the germline V gene (reference sequence). This CDR3 comprises 14 residues. CDR3 DNA sequence: TGTGCCAGTAGTATTTGGCAGGGGGGCACTGAAGCTTTCTTT. Translation gives CASSIWQGGTEAFF.

The genes are TRBV30 and TRBJ1-6; TRBD1 aligns across 7 bases. The CDR3 sequence is 15 residues long. In germline, CDR1 is GTSNPN, CDR2 SVGIG (reference sequence). V shed 5 bases, J shed 3 bases, and the junction held 7 bases outside the gene matches. CDR3 protein: CAWGLGGNYNSPLHF. For the CDR3, the DNA is TGTGCCTGGGGGCTAGGGGGCAACTATAATTCACCCCTCCACTTT.

J is TRBJ2-7 and V is TRBV5-6; 13 bases fit TRBD2. The germline CDR1 and CDR2 sequences are SGHDT and YYEEEE. With V trimmed by 4 bases and J by 6 bases, 4 bases remained unmatched. The CDR3 loop spans 14 amino acids. The CDR3 DNA is TGTGCCAGCAGCCCTGGACTAGCGGGGGTCGAGCAGTACTTC. This encodes CASSPGLAGVEQYF.

The chain employs TRBV5-5 and TRBJ2-3; 11 bases fit TRBD2. Trimming removed 4 bases from V and 5 bases from J; junction bases left unmatched: 15. The germline gives CDR1 SGHKS, CDR2 YYEKEE (reference sequence). The CDR3 runs to 18 residues. The DNA for the CDR3 is TGTGCCAGCAGCCCAGTCACTAGCGGGGGCCCTGCGAGAGATACGCAGTATTTT. Its protein is CASSPVTSGGPARDTQYF. The whole variable domain, filled in from reference TRBV5-5 and TRBJ2-3, reads DAGVTQSPTHLIKTRGQQVTLRCSPISGHKSVSWYQQVLGQGPQFIFQYYEKEERGRGNFPDRFSARQFPNYSSELNVNALLLGDSALYLCASSPVTSGGPARDTQYFGPGTRLTVL.

The V and J genes are TRBV30 and TRBJ1-5, with a possible D match to TRBD1 (6 bases). The germline V gene has CDR1 GTSNPN and CDR2 SVGIG (reference sequence). The germline V and J ends were trimmed by 0 bases and 5 bases, with 8 bases remaining between them. The length of the CDR3 is 13 residues. The CDR3 spells CAWSVQGDQPQHF. The CDR3 region has the DNA TGTGCCTGGAGTGTACAGGGTGATCAGCCCCAGCATTTT.

This clone appeared a few times. The rearrangement joins TRBV2 to TRBJ1-5; 7 bases are shared with TRBD1. Germline trimming cut 6 bases from V and 4 bases from J; bases unmatched to any gene: 12. CDR3 size: 16 residues. Germline CDR1 reads SNHLY; CDR2 reads FYNNEI. Here the CDR3 DNA reads TGTGCCAGCAGACCTGGACAGGTCGGGGTGAATCAGCCCCAGCATTTT. Protein product: CASRPGQVGVNQPQHF.

V is TRBV2 and J is TRBJ2-1; 7 bases agree with TRBD2. Germline values: CDR1 SNHLY, CDR2 FYNNEI. After removal of 6 bases from V and 10 bases from J, the junction contained 15 bases not matched to a gene. This CDR3 comprises 15 residues. CDR3 loop: CASRATSEGWREQFF. The CDR3 nucleotides read TGTGCCAGCAGGGCCACTAGCGAGGGATGGAGGGAGCAGTTCTTC.

This chain uses TRBV15 with TRBJ1-2; D may be TRBD1 (6 bases). This CDR3 region has 15 residues. In germline, CDR1 is LNHNV, CDR2 YYDKDF (reference sequence). V was clipped by 3 bases and J by 3 bases, with 14 bases between them. This chain's CDR3 is CATSSPRGGYYGYTF. The CDR3, as DNA: TGTGCCACCAGCAGCCCCCGCGGGGGCTACTATGGCTACACCTTC.

The chain joins TRBV11-3 to TRBJ1-2; 7 nucleotides match TRBD1. Germline CDR1 SGHNT, CDR2 YENEEA. The CDR3 spans 13 residues. V shed 5 bases, J shed 5 bases, and the junction held 5 bases outside the gene matches. The CDR3 protein is CASSPGGQYGYTF. CDR3 DNA sequence: TGTGCCAGCAGCCCAGGGGGGCAGTATGGCTACACCTTC. Combining the CDR3 with reference TRBV11-3 and TRBJ1-2 gives the whole variable domain EAGVVQSPRYKIIEKKQPVAFWCNPISGHNTLYWYLQNLGQGPELLIRYENEEAVDDSQLPKDRFSAERLKGVDSTLKIQPAELGDSAVYLCASSPGGQYGYTFGSGTRLTVV.

This chain joins TRBV6-5 and TRBJ1-5, with D maybe TRBD1 (5 bases). Germline V CDR1 and CDR2: MNHEY, SVGAGI. The CDR3 runs to 14 residues. Trimming left V 7 bases short and J 2 bases short, with 12 bases between. The CDR3 region is CASTDWGGNQPQHF. CDR3 DNA: TGTGCCAGCACCGACTGGGGGGGCAATCAGCCCCAGCATTTT.

This clone was seen a few times. The chain couples TRBV7-9 to TRBJ2-7, with D unresolved. CDR3 length equals 13 residues. In germline, CDR1 is SEHNR, CDR2 FQNEAQ (reference sequence). V was shortened by 7 bases and J by 6 bases, with 16 bases between the two germline ends. This CDR3 reads CASNPLTRTEQYF. Written as DNA, the CDR3 is TGTGCCAGCAACCCACTCACGCGTACCGAGCAGTACTTC. Full variable domain (outside the CDR3, taken from reference TRBV7-9 and TRBJ2-7): DTGVSQNPRHKITKRGQNVTFRCDPISEHNRLYWYRQTLGQGPEFLTYFQNEAQLEKSRLLSDRFSAERPKGSFSTLEIQRTEQGDSAMYLCASNPLTRTEQYFGPGTRLTVT.

The rearrangement uses TRBV5-1 and TRBJ1-1, with D perhaps matching TRBD1 (5 bases). V lost 4 bases to trimming and J lost 0 bases, with 7 bases between them. Germline CDR1 and CDR2: SGHRS and YFSETQ. This CDR3 contains 13 residues. CDR3 DNA sequence: TGCGCCAGCAGCAGACAGATGAACACTGAAGCTTTCTTT. This gives the protein CASSRQMNTEAFF.

This clone appeared a single time. The CDR3 sequence: CASSSSTSGANEQFF. CDR3 coding DNA: TGTGCCAGCAGCTCTTCAACTAGCGGGGCAAATGAGCAGTTCTTC. The chain links TRBV7-3 to TRBJ2-1; 10 nucleotides align to TRBD2. V lost 4 bases, J lost 7 bases, and 7 bases stayed unmatched. Looked up from germline, CDR1 is SGHTA and CDR2 is FQGTGA. CDR3 length equals 15 residues. The variable domain in full, with the rest retrieved from reference TRBV7-3 and TRBJ2-1, is GAGVSQTPSNKVTEKGKYVELRCDPISGHTALYWYRQSLGQGPEFLIYFQGTGAADDSGLPNDRFFAVRPEGSVSTLKIQRTERGDSAVYLCASSSSTSGANEQFFGPGTRLTVL.

The chain carries TRBV28 and TRBJ1-3, with D perhaps TRBD1 (5 bases). From germline, CDR1 is MDHEN and CDR2 SYDVKM. The length of the CDR3 is 17 residues. V lost 8 bases to trimming and J lost 0 bases, with 20 bases between them. The CDR3 protein is CASLRDGRGNSGNTIYF. Written as DNA, the CDR3 is TGTGCCAGCCTCCGAGACGGTCGGGGGAACTCTGGAAACACCATATATTTT.

The J gene is TRBJ2-3, the V gene TRBV11-3; 7 nucleotides line up with TRBD2. The CDR3 length is 15 residues. After removal of 5 bases from V and 4 bases from J, the junction contained 9 bases not matched to a gene. The V gene's germline CDR1 is SGHNT and CDR2 YENEEA. The CDR3 reads CASSTRRGGADTQYF. The CDR3 bases are TGTGCCAGCAGCACCCGGCGGGGAGGGGCAGATACGCAGTATTTT.

The chain employs TRBV28 and TRBJ2-2; D call uncertain. The germline V gene encodes CDR1 MDHEN and CDR2 SYDVKM. The CDR3 has 14 residues. V was clipped by 3 bases and J by 5 bases, with 10 bases between them. CDR3 in amino acids: CASSLARRTGELFF. The CDR3 DNA follows: TGTGCCAGCAGTTTGGCTCGTCGTACCGGGGAGCTGTTTTTT.

The J gene is TRBJ2-1, the V gene TRBV28, with TRBD2 matching over 10 bases. The CDR3 is made up of 15 amino acids. Trimming at V came to 3 bases and at J to 7 bases, leaving 6 bases not matched to a gene. Germline values: CDR1 MDHEN, CDR2 SYDVKM. The CDR3: CASSFPAGGPNEQFF. CDR3 nucleotides: TGTGCCAGCAGTTTTCCAGCGGGGGGGCCGAATGAGCAGTTCTTC.

The chain combines TRBV19 with TRBJ2-5; TRBD1 agrees at 7 bases. CDR1 and CDR2 (germline): LNHDA, SQIVND (reference sequence). Trimming removed 4 bases from V and 3 bases from J; junction bases left unmatched: 5. CDR3 length: 14 residues. The CDR3 sequence is CASSRQGLKETQYF. CDR3 DNA sequence: TGTGCCAGTAGTAGACAGGGCCTTAAAGAGACCCAGTACTTC.

J is TRBJ1-1 and V is TRBV5-1; D is unclear. Germline CDR1 is SGHRS and CDR2 is YFSETQ. Trimming pared 0 bases from V and 0 bases from J, leaving 9 bases between. This CDR3 spans 15 amino acids. The chain's CDR3 is CASSLDGGMNTEAFF. The CDR3 nucleotides read TGCGCCAGCAGCTTGGATGGCGGCATGAACACTGAAGCTTTCTTT.

The chain uses TRBV5-1 and TRBJ1-1; 7 nucleotides align to TRBD1. Germline CDR1 and CDR2: SGHRS and YFSETQ. The CDR3 sequence is 14 residues long. V gave up 4 bases and J gave up 1 base; unmatched junction bases: 4. The CDR3 DNA is TGCGCCAGCAGCCAACAGGGGCGGAACACTGAAGCTTTCTTT. It is translated as CASSQQGRNTEAFF.

This sequence joins TRBV28 and TRBJ2-7, with 9 bases that match TRBD1. There are 17 residues in the CDR3. Germline-derived CDR1 and CDR2 are MDHEN and SYDVKM. The trim removed 6 bases at V and 2 bases at J, leaving 14 bases unmatched. The CDR3 nucleotides are TGTGCCAGCAGCCGGGACAGGGCGGCCAGGGTGGCCTACGAGCAGTACTTC. Protein sequence: CASSRDRAARVAYEQYF.

The J gene is TRBJ2-5, the V gene TRBV2, with TRBD1 matching 7 bases. This CDR3 contains 14 residues. Germline values: CDR1 SNHLY, CDR2 FYNNEI. The ends lost 3 bases at V and 3 bases at J; junction bases unmatched: 4. The CDR3 bases are TGTGCCAGCAGTGATCCCAGGGGGAAAGAGACCCAGTACTTC. Translation gives CASSDPRGKETQYF.

The chain carries TRBV19 and TRBJ2-3, with TRBD2 matching over 9 bases. V lost 10 bases and J lost 6; bases outside the gene matches: 11. The CDR3 runs to 14 residues. CDR1 is LNHDA, CDR2 SQIVND, per germline (reference sequence). CDR3 DNA sequence: TGTGCCACCCGTCAGACTAGCGGAGGCGATACGCAGTATTTT. Its protein is CATRQTSGGDTQYF.

The rearrangement uses TRBV9 and TRBJ2-2, with TRBD2 identical over 12 bases. The CDR3 has 15 residues. J was trimmed by 8 bases and V by 4 bases; bases with no gene match: 6. Germline CDR1 is SGDLS and CDR2 is YYNGEE. CDR3 protein: CASSTTSGSSGELFF. The CDR3 region has the DNA TGTGCCAGCAGCACGACTAGCGGGAGCTCGGGGGAGCTGTTTTTT.

The V and J genes are TRBV18 and TRBJ2-7; 7 nucleotides line up with TRBD1. The CDR3 covers 13 residues. The germline V gene has CDR1 KGHSH and CDR2 LQKENI. V gave up 6 bases and J gave up 6 bases; unmatched junction bases: 8. As DNA, the CDR3 is TGTGCCAGCTCGCCGGTTCCAGGGGGCGAGCAGTACTTC. Its translation: CASSPVPGGEQYF.